The next 28 T cell receptor beta chains were all read from a single sample in a study of T cells in Graves' hyperthyroidism and ophthalmopathy. TCR beta CDR3 regions were amplified from RNA. The TCR CDR3 first-round RT-PCR relied on the HTBI primer set. TCRdb re-called the multiplex PCR reads through MiXCR, storing one row per CDR3 protein. The sample includes roughly 580,000 distinct CDR3 sequences, 40% to 55% of them seen just once. Sequenced material: peripheral blood or thyroid tissue (not recorded which). The receptors were gathered from a woman aged 18-29 years with Graves' hyperthyroidism.

The sample holds a few counts of this clonotype. The J gene is TRBJ2-7, the V gene TRBV5-1, with D tentatively TRBD2 (6 bases). CDR3 length equals 15 residues. V was trimmed by 0 bases and J by 3 bases, leaving 13 bases between them. CDR1 and CDR2 (germline): SGHRS, YFSETQ. For the CDR3, the DNA is TGCGCCAGCAGCTTGGTTAGCGGACAACTCTACGAGCAGTACTTC. This sequence encodes CASSLVSGQLYEQYF.

CDR3 nucleotides: TGTGCCAGCATTCATAGCGGGACGGGGCAAGAGACCCAGTACTTC. It codes for CASIHSGTGQETQYF. The chain has TRBV24-1 and TRBJ2-5, with 8 bases aligning to TRBD2. Germline CDR1 is KGHDR and CDR2 is SFDVKD. The V and J ends lost 11 bases and 2 bases, in that order; junction bases with no gene match: 12. There are 15 residues in the CDR3.

This sequence joins TRBV10-3 and TRBJ1-5; D remains ambiguous. Germline V gene lookup returns CDR1 ENHRY and CDR2 SYGVKD. Trimming shortened V by 11 bases and J by 6 bases, and 17 bases separated the two germline ends. The CDR3 spans 13 residues. The CDR3 DNA reads as TGTGCCCACGGGCGGGATGAGGTTCAGCCCCAGCATTTT. It translates to CAHGRDEVQPQHF.

Notes on this clonotype: A much larger clone differs by one base, so this may be a read error. V is TRBV2 and J is TRBJ1-3, with D perhaps TRBD1 (6 bases). V lost 6 bases and J lost 4, with 16 bases in between. This CDR3 has 15 residues. The germline V gene has CDR1 SNHLY and CDR2 FYNNEI. CDR3 region: CASRGGTTSGNTIYF. CDR3 nucleotide sequence: TGTGCCAGCAGAGGAGGGACAACTTCAGGAAACACCATATATTTT.

For the CDR3, the DNA is TGTGCCAGCAGCCCGTCCCCCGACAGGGTCCACGAGCAGTACTTC. Translating gives CASSPSPDRVHEQYF. The V gene is TRBV11-3, the J gene TRBJ2-7; 7 bases are a match to TRBD1. Trimming at V came to 5 bases and at J to 5 bases, leaving 12 bases not matched to a gene. This CDR3 region has 15 residues. Germline V lookup: CDR1 SGHNT, CDR2 YENEEA.

The rearrangement uses TRBV10-3 and TRBJ1-1, with D possibly matching TRBD1 (5 bases). The CDR3 consists of 13 residues. Germline assignment: CDR1 ENHRY and CDR2 SYGVKD. V lost 5 bases and J lost 3, with 10 bases in between. The CDR3 region is CAISPGTDTEAFF. CDR3 nucleotides: TGTGCCATCAGTCCCGGGACGGACACTGAAGCTTTCTTT.

V usage is TRBV2 and J usage is TRBJ2-5; D might be TRBD1 or TRBD2, each matching 7 bases. Trimming left V 8 bases short and J 1 base short, with 14 bases between. The length of the CDR3 is 14 residues. Per germline, CDR1 SNHLY and CDR2 FYNNEI. The CDR3 DNA is TGTGCCAGCGAGGGGGGGGACAGCCAAGAGACCCAGTACTTC. It encodes CASEGGDSQETQYF. Based on the CDR3 plus reference TRBV2 and TRBJ2-5, the full variable domain is EPEVTQTPSHQVTQMGQEVILRCVPISNHLYFYWYRQILGQKVEFLVSFYNNEISEKSEIFDDQFSVERPDGSNFTLKIRSTKLEDSAMYFCASEGGDSQETQYFGPGTRLLVL.

V usage is TRBV19 and J usage is TRBJ1-2; 8 bases map to TRBD1. The CDR3 sequence is 16 residues long. V trimming: 0 bases; J trimming: 8 bases; junction bases outside the gene matches: 11. Germline CDR1 LNHDA, CDR2 SQIVND (reference sequence). This CDR3 is CASSIERLAGGRGYTF. In DNA form, the CDR3 reads TGTGCCAGTAGTATAGAACGGCTCGCAGGGGGCAGAGGCTACACCTTC.

This clonotype was counted once. The germline gene is not matched at one end of the junction; a read error may be the cause. The DNA for the CDR3 is TGTGCTAGAGTGGCAAACCAGGAGACCCAGTACTTC. This translates into CARVANQETQYF. This chain uses TRBV25-1 with TRBJ2-5; D unresolved. The CDR3 length is 12 residues. Germline lookup yields CDR1 MGHDK and CDR2 SYGVNS.

This sequence joins TRBV20-1 and TRBJ1-1; 7 bases line up with TRBD1. The V gene's germline CDR1 is DFQATT and CDR2 SNEGSKA (reference sequence). J lost 1 base, V lost 6 bases, and 8 bases had no gene match. The CDR3 is 14 amino acids. CDR3 sequence reads: CSAAQGPENTEAFF. The CDR3 DNA follows: TGCAGTGCCGCACAGGGGCCGGAGAACACTGAAGCTTTCTTT.

The rearrangement joins TRBV6-5 to TRBJ1-2; D ambiguous. The CDR3 is 15 residues long. Trimming cost V 2 bases and J 0 bases, with 10 bases left between them. The germline gives CDR1 MNHEY, CDR2 SVGAGI. The CDR3 region has the DNA TGTGCCAGCAGTTACGCGCAGAATCCTAACTATGGCTACACCTTC. Translated, it gives CASSYAQNPNYGYTF.

By its share, this clonotype is medium-sized. V and J are TRBV29-1 and TRBJ1-5, with a weak D call TRBD1 (5 bases). Germline V gene data show CDR1 as SQVTM and CDR2 as ANQGSEA. The CDR3 length is 15 residues. The V and J ends lost 0 bases and 2 bases respectively, with 11 bases between them. The CDR3 DNA sequence: TGCAGCGTTGAAGATGGGGGAGATGGCAATCAGCCCCAGCATTTT. Its protein product is CSVEDGGDGNQPQHF.

Regarding this clonotype: The junction and the germline gene differ at one end; a read error may be behind it. The V gene is TRBV7-9, the J gene TRBJ1-3, with no clear D. Germline CDR1 and CDR2: SEHNR and FQNEAQ (reference sequence). This CDR3 region has 15 residues. The CDR3 DNA reads TGCACCAGCAGCTCAGAGGACCGCTCTGGAAACACCATATATTTT. Its protein product is CTSSSEDRSGNTIYF.

A word on this clonotype: This sequence may be a read error, since a much larger clone differs from it by one base. This chain links TRBV10-3 with TRBJ2-7, with TRBD1 matching 7 bases. The V gene end was trimmed by 4 bases and the J gene end by 2 bases; junction bases not matched to a gene: 8. Germline-derived CDR1 and CDR2 are ENHRY and SYGVKD. The CDR3 consists of 15 residues. CDR3 in DNA: TGTGCCATCAGTGGGGGCAGGGGGATTGCCTACGAGCAGTACTTC. It specifies CAISGGRGIAYEQYF.

The V gene is TRBV9, the J gene TRBJ1-4, with D possibly being TRBD1 (5 bases). V lost 3 bases to trimming and J lost 8 bases, with 11 bases between them. The germline V gene encodes CDR1 SGDLS and CDR2 YYNGEE. The length of the CDR3 is 13 residues. The chain's CDR3 is CASSGDGGEKLFF. For the CDR3, the DNA is TGTGCCAGCAGCGGGGACGGCGGGGAAAAACTGTTTTTT.

The chain joins TRBV20-1 to TRBJ1-1; D possibly corresponds to TRBD1 (6 bases). Per germline, CDR1 DFQATT and CDR2 SNEGSKA (reference sequence). The CDR3 totals 14 residues. Trimming left V 5 bases short and J 0 bases short, with 13 bases between. CDR3 sequence: CSAAPRDMNTEAFF. The CDR3 region has the DNA TGCAGTGCTGCCCCGCGGGACATGAACACTGAAGCTTTCTTT.

As regards this clonotype: One junction end disagrees with the germline gene, perhaps due to a read error. The rearrangement links TRBV29-1 to TRBJ2-2, with D possibly being TRBD1 (6 bases). Germline V gene sequence: CDR1 SQVTM, CDR2 ANQGSEA. This CDR3 contains 16 residues. The CDR3 here is CSVDPGTKSNTGELFF. DNA of the CDR3: TGTAGCGTTGACCCCGGGACAAAGTCGAACACCGGGGAGCTGTTTTTT.

This clonotype showed up just a few times. The chain employs TRBV15 and TRBJ2-7; D may be TRBD2 (5 bases). CDR3 length: 14 amino acids. Germline CDR1 LNHNV, CDR2 YYDKDF (reference sequence). V lost 0 bases and J 4 bases, leaving 10 bases between the germline ends. In nucleotides, the CDR3 is TGTGCCACCAGCAGAGACGGGAATTGGTACGAGCAGTACTTC. This encodes CATSRDGNWYEQYF.

This sequence joins TRBV7-3 and TRBJ1-6; D possibly corresponds to TRBD1 (6 bases). V dropped 5 bases and J dropped 5 bases, with 19 bases sitting between them. CDR1 SGHTA and CDR2 FQGTGA come from the germline V gene. The CDR3 spans 17 residues. The CDR3 loop reads CASSVSFRGPDNSPLHF. The CDR3, as DNA: TGTGCCAGCAGCGTCTCCTTCCGGGGGCCGGATAATTCACCCCTCCACTTT. The whole variable domain, remainder taken from reference TRBV7-3 and TRBJ1-6, is GAGVSQTPSNKVTEKGKYVELRCDPISGHTALYWYRQSLGQGPEFLIYFQGTGAADDSGLPNDRFFAVRPEGSVSTLKIQRTERGDSAVYLCASSVSFRGPDNSPLHFGNGTRLTVT.

Comment on this clonotype: It is unclear where the CDR3 begins or ends on the DNA, so no DNA is shown, and the CDR3 is as TCRdb lists it. V gene TRBV25-1 combines with J gene TRBJ1-2; the table's D call, TRBD1, has no DNA check behind it. 15 amino acids form the CDR3, both terminal residues included. Germline V gene lookup returns CDR1 MGHDK and CDR2 SYGVNS. The CDR3 loop reads CACSARSGTGRGYTF.

This clonotype showed up many times. The rearrangement joins TRBV29-1 to TRBJ1-4, with TRBD1 as a possible D gene (5 bases). Germline CDR1 SQVTM, CDR2 ANQGSEA. CDR3 length: 13 residues. The V end lost 6 bases, the J end lost 7 bases, and 15 bases lay between the germline ends. The DNA for the CDR3 is TGCAGCGTCCCCGGGATGGGGGGTGAAAAACTGTTTTTT. Residues: CSVPGMGGEKLFF. Based on the CDR3 plus reference TRBV29-1 and TRBJ1-4, the full variable domain is SAVISQKPSRDICQRGTSLTIQCQVDSQVTMMFWYRQQPGQSLTLIATANQGSEATYESGFVIDKFPISRPNLTFSTLTVSNMSPEDSSIYLCSVPGMGGEKLFFGSGTQLSVL.

This clonotype showed up just once. The chain combines TRBV25-1 with TRBJ1-2, with D maybe TRBD1 (5 bases). The CDR3 is 14 residues long. V lost 6 bases, J lost 5 bases, and 16 bases lay in between. Germline V gene lookup returns CDR1 MGHDK and CDR2 SYGVNS. The CDR3: CASSVNAGWYGYTF. The CDR3 region has the DNA TGTGCCAGCAGCGTTAACGCAGGGTGGTATGGCTACACCTTC.

This rearrangement joins TRBV6-2 or TRBV6-3 to TRBJ1-1; tentatively, D is TRBD1 (5 bases). The CDR3 has 16 amino acids. From germline, CDR1 is MNHEY and CDR2 SVGEGT. With 5 bases removed from V and 0 bases from J, the gap between germline ends came to 16 bases. This CDR3 reads CASSELPTVLNTEAFF. The CDR3 DNA follows: TGTGCCAGCAGTGAACTCCCGACAGTTTTGAACACTGAAGCTTTCTTT.

The chain has TRBV2 and TRBJ2-3; the D gene could be TRBD1 or TRBD2 (5 bases each). The V end was cut by 7 bases, the J end by 6 bases, with 11 bases between. Germline V lookup: CDR1 SNHLY, CDR2 FYNNEI. This CDR3 is built from 12 residues. CDR3 bases: TGTGCCAGCAAAGTAGGGGAGGATACGCAGTATTTT. Translation gives CASKVGEDTQYF.

The CDR3 loop reads CATSDFSSGRESTDTQYF. The CDR3 bases are TGTGCCACCAGTGATTTCTCTAGCGGGAGGGAGAGCACAGATACGCAGTATTTT. The genes are TRBV24-1 and TRBJ2-3; TRBD2 matches at 12 bases. The germline V gene has CDR1 KGHDR and CDR2 SFDVKD. The V gene end was trimmed by 1 base and the J gene end by 0 bases; junction bases not matched to a gene: 4. CDR3 length equals 18 residues.

The chain is built from TRBV29-1 and TRBJ2-2; possible D gene TRBD2, 7 bases. Trimming left V 1 base short and J 7 bases short, with 16 bases between. Germline V lookup: CDR1 SQVTM, CDR2 ANQGSEA. The CDR3 has 15 amino acids. The CDR3 nucleotides read TGCAGCGTTGAAGTGGGGAGGGGGTCGAGCGGGGAGCTGTTTTTT. Translation gives CSVEVGRGSSGELFF.

Comment on this clonotype: This sequence may be a read error, since a much larger clone differs from it by one base. The chain joins TRBV10-2 to TRBJ1-1, with a weak D call TRBD1 (5 bases). The CDR3 has 13 amino acids. The germline gives CDR1 WSHSY, CDR2 SAAADI. V lost 8 bases and J lost 2, with 12 bases in between. The CDR3 DNA reads TGCGCCAGCGGAACCGGACAAAACACTGAAGCTTTCTTT. This gives the protein CASGTGQNTEAFF.

The rearrangement joins TRBV24-1 to TRBJ2-7, with TRBD1 matching over 7 bases. Germline V CDR1 and CDR2: KGHDR, SFDVKD. This CDR3 is 13 amino acids long. V shed 7 bases and J 4 bases; nucleotides not matched to a gene: 6. This CDR3 reads CATRARQGYEQYF. The DNA of the CDR3 is TGTGCCACCAGAGCCCGACAGGGTTACGAGCAGTACTTC.